A single sample gave rise to the 4 T cell receptor beta chains below, sequenced in a study of blood T cell repertoires in COVID-19. Measured with immunoSEQ multiplex PCR; TCRdb has only the in-frame clones, and not every one. The sample has over 15,000 clones; around 80% are singletons. The sequencing sample was made of peripheral blood. These receptors were collected from a man between 60 and 70 years old with acute or convalescent COVID-19.

This chain connects TRBV30 to TRBJ1-3, with D unresolved. Trimming removed 5 bases from V and 2 bases from J, with 16 bases in between. The germline V gene encodes CDR1 GTSNPN and CDR2 SVGIG (reference sequence). The CDR3 is 15 residues long. CDR3: CAWSILGTPGNTIYF. CDR3 in DNA: TGTGCCTGGTCCATTTTGGGCACCCCTGGAAACACCATATATTTT.

J is TRBJ1-6 and V is TRBV5-4; TRBD1 matches 10 bases. Germline CDR1 SGHNT, CDR2 YYREEE (reference sequence). J gave up 9 bases and V 3 bases, and 6 bases lay outside the gene matches. The CDR3 loop spans 15 amino acids. CDR3 protein: CASSWGTGEGSPLHF. The DNA of the CDR3 is TGTGCCAGCAGCTGGGGGACAGGGGAGGGTTCACCCCTCCACTTT.

The chain recombines TRBV19 with TRBJ2-3, with 15 bases lining up with TRBD2. CDR3 length equals 19 residues. Per the germline V gene, CDR1 is LNHDA and CDR2 is SQIVND (reference sequence). V was clipped by 4 bases and J by 7 bases; unmatched bases: 15. The CDR3 nucleotides read TGTGCCAGTAGTAGAAGACGGACTAGCGGGGGGGCCACGCTCTATACGCAGTATTTT. Protein product: CASSRRRTSGGATLYTQYF.

The gene calls are TRBV19 and TRBJ2-2, with 10 bases identical to TRBD1. After removal of 6 bases from V and 7 bases from J, the junction contained 8 bases not matched to a gene. Germline assignment: CDR1 LNHDA and CDR2 SQIVND (reference sequence). The CDR3 is 15 residues long. DNA of the CDR3: TGTGCCAGTAGCCGGGACAGGGGATCGGGCGGGGAGCTGTTTTTT. It codes for CASSRDRGSGGELFF.